These 22 T cell receptor beta chains share one sample of origin, sequenced in a study of blood T cell repertoires in COVID-19. The repertoire was sequenced with immunoSEQ multiplex PCR; TCRdb's copy has only in-frame clones and lacks some. The sample lists roughly 150,000 clones; more than 70% were seen once. Input material: peripheral blood. These receptors were collected from a man in his sixties with acute or convalescent COVID-19.

On this clone: One end of the junction does not line up with germline, which may come from a read error. The genes are TRBV6-2 or TRBV6-3 and TRBJ1-1; D unresolved. Germline V gene sequence: CDR1 MNHEY, CDR2 SVGEGT. This CDR3 spans 11 amino acids. The CDR3 protein is CASSPTLTPSF. The CDR3 DNA reads TGTGCCAGCAGCCCCACTCTGACACCTTCCTTT.

This chain joins TRBV3-1 (or the pseudogene TRBV3-2) and TRBJ2-7; 11 bases are shared with TRBD1. J was trimmed by 4 bases and V by 3 bases; bases with no gene match: 2. The V gene's germline CDR1 is LGHDT and CDR2 YNNKEL (reference sequence). This CDR3 is built from 14 residues. The CDR3, as DNA: TGTGCCAGCAGCCAGGGGACAGGGGGATACGAGCAGTACTTC. Translated: CASSQGTGGYEQYF.

This clone was detected once. The chain carries TRBV24-1 and TRBJ1-5; 7 bases line up with TRBD1. Germline trimming cut 4 bases from V and 3 bases from J; bases unmatched to any gene: 5. Germline V gene lookup returns CDR1 KGHDR and CDR2 SFDVKD. CDR3 size: 15 residues. Here the CDR3 reads CATSDNGQANQPQHF. The CDR3 bases are TGTGCCACCAGTGACAACGGACAGGCCAATCAGCCCCAGCATTTT.

The CDR3: CASSSTGVEEAFF. DNA of the CDR3: TGTGCCAGCAGCTCAACAGGGGTAGAGGAAGCTTTCTTT. This chain connects TRBV7-9 to TRBJ1-1; TRBD1 aligns across 7 bases. The length of the CDR3 is 13 residues. The J segment lost 8 bases and the V segment lost 4 bases, leaving 7 bases of the junction unmatched. CDR1 and CDR2 from the germline V gene are SEHNR and FQNEAQ (reference sequence).

The chain employs TRBV19 and TRBJ1-1, with TRBD1 matching over 10 bases. CDR3 size: 16 residues. Per the germline V gene, CDR1 is LNHDA and CDR2 is SQIVND (reference sequence). V gave up 2 bases and J gave up 5 bases; unmatched junction bases: 8. The CDR3 bases are TGTGCCAGTAGTATATGGACAGGGGGAAGTGGGACTGAAGCTTTCTTT. Protein product: CASSIWTGGSGTEAFF.

The chain links TRBV4-1 to TRBJ2-2; D possibly corresponds to TRBD2 (6 bases). This CDR3 comprises 18 residues. Between the trimmed V and J ends, which lost 1 base and 1 base, there was a span of 16 bases. Germline V gene lookup returns CDR1 MGHRA and CDR2 YSYEKL. The CDR3 DNA sequence: TGCGCCAGCAGCCAAGCTCCAATGGGGGGATGGAACACCGGGGAGCTGTTTTTT. Its translation: CASSQAPMGGWNTGELFF.

V gene TRBV2 combines with J gene TRBJ2-4; D possibly corresponds to TRBD1 (5 bases). The germline V and J ends were trimmed by 5 bases and 5 bases, with 10 bases remaining between them. This CDR3 spans 13 amino acids. Germline V lookup: CDR1 SNHLY, CDR2 FYNNEI. The DNA for the CDR3 is TGTGCCAGCAGTAGTAAGGGGCAAAACATTCAGTACTTC. The encoded protein is CASSSKGQNIQYF.

The chain carries TRBV18 and TRBJ1-3; D perhaps matches TRBD1 (5 bases). This CDR3 has 16 amino acids. In germline, CDR1 is KGHSH, CDR2 LQKENI. The ends were cut back, 4 bases at V and 6 bases at J, with 19 bases in the middle. The chain's CDR3 is CASSLKRRDNENTIYF. CDR3 DNA sequence: TGTGCCAGCTCACTCAAACGCAGGGATAATGAAAACACCATATATTTT. Variable domain in full (rest from reference TRBV18 and TRBJ1-3): NAGVMQNPRHLVRRRGQEARLRCSPMKGHSHVYWYRQLPEEGLKFMVYLQKENIIDESGMPKERFSAEFPKEGPSILRIQQVVRGDSAAYFCASSLKRRDNENTIYFGEGSWLTVV.

This chain joins TRBV18 and TRBJ1-5; the D gene is possibly TRBD1 (5 bases). There are 15 residues in the CDR3. V lost 6 bases and J 2 bases, leaving 14 bases between the germline ends. CDR1 is KGHSH and CDR2 is LQKENI in the germline V gene. The CDR3 spells CASSPDSNRNQPQHF. Written as DNA, the CDR3 is TGTGCCAGCTCGCCTGACAGTAACCGCAATCAGCCCCAGCATTTT.

This clone occurred once. The same CDR3 arises from other DNA sequences in this sample as well. The chain combines TRBV7-9 with TRBJ2-2, with a weak D call TRBD1 (5 bases). The CDR3 sequence is 19 residues long. Trimming removed 2 bases from V and 4 bases from J, with 23 bases in between. Germline values: CDR1 SEHNR, CDR2 FQNEAQ (reference sequence). The CDR3 sequence is CASSLSIRQKRSGTGELFF. CDR3 DNA sequence: TGTGCCAGCAGCTTATCGATTAGACAGAAACGATCAGGCACCGGGGAGCTGTTTTTT.

This clone came up a few times. The J gene is TRBJ1-2, the V gene TRBV5-1; D unclear. This CDR3 comprises 15 residues. Germline CDR1 reads SGHRS; CDR2 reads YFSETQ. Trimming left V 0 bases short and J 7 bases short, with 16 bases between. This CDR3 is CASSLAEGRFGGYTF. Written as DNA, the CDR3 is TGCGCCAGCAGCTTGGCCGAGGGCAGGTTTGGTGGCTACACCTTC.

The V gene is TRBV5-8, the J gene TRBJ1-5; TRBD1 might be the D (6 bases). Trimming removed 0 bases at V and 8 bases at J, with 15 bases between. The CDR3 length is 15 residues. CDR1 and CDR2 (germline): SGHTS, YDEGEE. The CDR3 nucleotides are TGTGCCAGCAGCTTGGCCAAGGGGGTTCGGGAGCCCCAGCATTTT. Translating it yields CASSLAKGVREPQHF.

Notes on this clone: This CDR3 is also generated by other DNA sequences in the sample. The chain has TRBV5-1 and TRBJ1-2, with 10 bases identical to TRBD1. With V trimmed by 2 bases and J by 8 bases, 6 bases remained unmatched. The CDR3 loop spans 14 amino acids. Germline V CDR1 and CDR2: SGHRS, YFSETQ. The CDR3 reads CASSFGQGEGGYTF. As DNA, the CDR3 is TGCGCCAGCAGCTTTGGACAGGGGGAAGGAGGCTACACCTTC.

The chain employs TRBV9 and TRBJ1-2; a weak D match, TRBD1 (5 bases). V was clipped by 3 bases and J by 3 bases, with 15 bases between them. The CDR3 contains 15 residues. Germline lookup yields CDR1 SGDLS and CDR2 YYNGEE. CDR3 protein: CASSGFADRDYGYTF. In nucleotides, the CDR3 is TGTGCCAGCAGCGGTTTTGCCGACAGAGACTATGGCTACACCTTC.

The chain has TRBV10-3 and TRBJ2-2; D remains ambiguous. This CDR3 is 15 amino acids long. The germline V gene encodes CDR1 ENHRY and CDR2 SYGVKD. The V end lost 8 bases, the J end lost 1 base, and 14 bases lay between the germline ends. In DNA, the CDR3 is TGTGCCATCGCCGACAAATTCAGGAACACCGGGGAGCTGTTTTTT. Residues: CAIADKFRNTGELFF.

The chain recombines TRBV7-6 with TRBJ2-3; D call uncertain. The germline V gene has CDR1 SGHVS and CDR2 FNYEAQ. The CDR3 length is 14 residues. The V gene lost 1 base and the J gene lost 4 bases, with 9 bases spanning the gap. DNA of the CDR3: TGTGCCAGCAGCTTAGGGCAGATATCAGATACGCAGTATTTT. This gives the protein CASSLGQISDTQYF.

The chain is built from TRBV15 and TRBJ1-4; D ambiguous. The CDR3 loop spans 15 amino acids. V lost 1 base to trimming and J lost 5 bases, with 11 bases between them. Looked up from germline, CDR1 is LNHNV and CDR2 is YYDKDF (reference sequence). The CDR3 DNA reads TGTGCCACCAGCAGAGTGAGGCGCCCAAATGAAAAACTGTTTTTT. This translates into CATSRVRRPNEKLFF.

The J gene is TRBJ2-2, the V gene TRBV5-1, with 12 nucleotides matching TRBD1. Germline V gives CDR1 SGHRS, CDR2 YFSETQ. J was trimmed by 3 bases and V by 5 bases; bases with no gene match: 14. The CDR3 sequence is 19 residues long. The chain's CDR3 is CASRKTGTGGVMDTGELFF. DNA of the CDR3: TGCGCCAGCAGAAAAACCGGGACAGGGGGCGTCATGGACACCGGGGAGCTGTTTTTT.

CDR3 residues: CASSLGTGQFTGELFF. CDR3 sequence (DNA): TGCGCCAGCAGCTTGGGGACAGGCCAATTCACCGGGGAGCTGTTTTTT. The rearrangement joins TRBV5-1 to TRBJ2-2; 7 positions match TRBD1. V gave up 0 bases and J gave up 4 bases; unmatched junction bases: 6. Per the germline V gene, CDR1 is SGHRS and CDR2 is YFSETQ. The CDR3 has 16 amino acids.

The chain has TRBV5-1 and TRBJ2-1; 7 nucleotides line up with TRBD2. The CDR3 totals 15 residues. Unmatched junction bases numbered 15, after V lost 6 bases and J lost 9 bases. Looked up from germline, CDR1 is SGHRS and CDR2 is YFSETQ. This CDR3 reads CASTETSSGRGEQFF. The CDR3 DNA reads as TGCGCCAGCACGGAGACGAGTAGCGGGCGGGGTGAGCAGTTCTTC. Variable domain in full (rest from reference TRBV5-1 and TRBJ2-1): KAGVTQTPRYLIKTRGQQVTLSCSPISGHRSVSWYQQTPGQGLQFLFEYFSETQRNKGNFPGRFSGRQFSNSRSEMNVSTLELGDSALYLCASTETSSGRGEQFFGPGTRLTVL.

The gene calls are TRBV2 and TRBJ1-1, with 9 nucleotides matching TRBD1. The CDR3 spans 16 residues. Trimming cost V 6 bases and J 2 bases; bases outside gene matches: 10. Germline values: CDR1 SNHLY, CDR2 FYNNEI. This chain's CDR3 is CASRNTGGMTNTEAFF. For the CDR3, the DNA is TGTGCCAGCAGGAACACAGGGGGCATGACTAACACTGAAGCTTTCTTT.

With respect to this clone: This specimen includes other DNA sequences encoding the same CDR3. This chain links TRBV4-1 with TRBJ2-3; TRBD2 aligns across 9 bases. CDR3 size: 14 residues. J was trimmed by 2 bases and V by 4 bases; bases with no gene match: 1. Germline loops: CDR1 MGHRA, CDR2 YSYEKL. The CDR3 region has the DNA TGCGCCAGCAGCCGCGGGGGGGACACAGATACGCAGTATTTT. Its protein is CASSRGGDTDTQYF.